The 5 T cell receptor beta chains below come from one sample, sequenced in a study of memory B cells and T cells in multiple sclerosis. Produced via immunoSEQ multiplex PCR; TCRdb's table is partial and in-frame only. The sample has about 8,000 clones, 58% seen once. Material: memory (CD45RO+) CD8+ T cells from blood. All receptors derive from a human donor with multiple sclerosis.

The chain is built from TRBV6-6 and TRBJ2-7; weak D call: TRBD2 (5 bases). From germline, CDR1 is MNHNY and CDR2 SVGAGI (reference sequence). The CDR3 is 11 amino acids. V shed 6 bases and J shed 6 bases, with 9 bases lying between them. This chain's CDR3 is CASSGLGEQYF. CDR3 DNA sequence: TGTGCCAGCAGCGGACTGGGCGAGCAGTACTTC.

The V call is TRBV28, the J call TRBJ2-7; 13 bases align to TRBD2. Germline V gives CDR1 MDHEN, CDR2 SYDVKM. The CDR3 contains 16 residues. V trimming: 7 bases; J trimming: 0 bases; junction bases outside the gene matches: 6. CDR3 sequence reads: CASNTGTSGISYEQYF. The CDR3, as DNA: TGTGCCAGCAATACCGGGACTAGCGGGATCTCCTACGAGCAGTACTTC. The variable domain in full, completed from reference TRBV28 and TRBJ2-7, reads DVKVTQSSRYLVKRTGEKVFLECVQDMDHENMFWYRQDPGLGLRLIYFSYDVKMKEKGDIPEGYSVSREKKERFSLILESASTNQTSMYLCASNTGTSGISYEQYFGPGTRLTVT.

The J gene is TRBJ2-7, the V gene TRBV27; tentatively, D is TRBD2 (6 bases). Germline V gives CDR1 MNHEY, CDR2 SMNVEV (reference sequence). The CDR3 spans 15 residues. V was clipped by 7 bases and J by 3 bases, with 19 bases between them. The CDR3 nucleotides are TGTGCCAGCACACACCGGGACTCAAGATTCTACGAGCAGTACTTC. Protein sequence: CASTHRDSRFYEQYF.

This clone was seen once. The gene calls are TRBV6-5 and TRBJ2-5; 9 nucleotides line up with TRBD1. There are 14 residues in the CDR3. Germline CDR1 and CDR2: MNHEY and SVGAGI. Trimming cost V 3 bases and J 4 bases; bases outside gene matches: 3. Here the CDR3 reads CASSYGTGTETQYF. The CDR3 DNA is TGTGCCAGCAGTTATGGGACAGGGACAGAGACCCAGTACTTC.

Comment on this clone: This likely came from a read error, as a far larger clone is one base away. Additional DNA sequences in this sample encode the identical CDR3. The V and J genes are TRBV29-1 and TRBJ2-1, with 8 bases identical to TRBD1. Germline V lookup: CDR1 SQVTM, CDR2 ANQGSEA. This CDR3 has 12 amino acids. The CDR3 nucleotides read TGTAGCGTTGAAGAGGACAGGGTAGAGCAGTTCTTC. Its protein is CSVEEDRVEQFF.